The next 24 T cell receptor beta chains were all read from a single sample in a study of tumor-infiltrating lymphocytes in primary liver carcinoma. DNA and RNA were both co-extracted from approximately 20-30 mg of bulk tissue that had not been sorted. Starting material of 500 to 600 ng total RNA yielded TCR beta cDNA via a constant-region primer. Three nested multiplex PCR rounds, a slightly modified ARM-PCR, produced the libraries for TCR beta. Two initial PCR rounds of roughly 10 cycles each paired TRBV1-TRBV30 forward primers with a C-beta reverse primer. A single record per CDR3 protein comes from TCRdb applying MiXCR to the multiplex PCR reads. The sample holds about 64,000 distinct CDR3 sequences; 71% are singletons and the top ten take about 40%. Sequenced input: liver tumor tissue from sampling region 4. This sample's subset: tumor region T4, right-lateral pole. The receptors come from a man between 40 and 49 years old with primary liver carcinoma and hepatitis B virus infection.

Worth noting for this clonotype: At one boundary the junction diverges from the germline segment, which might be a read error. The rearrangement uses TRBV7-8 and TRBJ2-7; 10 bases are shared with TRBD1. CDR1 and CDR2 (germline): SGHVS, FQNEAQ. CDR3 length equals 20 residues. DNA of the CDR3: TGTGTCAGCAGCTTAGGTAGTGGGACAGGGGCATGGAGGAGCTCCTACGAGCAGTACTTC. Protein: CVSSLGSGTGAWRSSYEQYF.

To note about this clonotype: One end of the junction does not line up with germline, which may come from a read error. CDR3: CVSTQTGVSDYTF. The CDR3 bases are TGTGTCAGCACCCAAACAGGGGTTAGCGACTACACCTTC. This chain joins TRBV11-2 and TRBJ1-2, with 7 bases matching TRBD1. The CDR3 has 13 amino acids. CDR1 and CDR2 (germline): SGHAT, FQNNGV.

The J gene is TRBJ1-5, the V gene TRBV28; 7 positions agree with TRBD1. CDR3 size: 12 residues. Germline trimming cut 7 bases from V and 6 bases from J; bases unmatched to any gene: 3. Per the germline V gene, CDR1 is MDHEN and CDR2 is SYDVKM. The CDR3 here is CASNYRGQPQHF. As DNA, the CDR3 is TGTGCCAGCAATTACAGGGGTCAGCCCCAGCATTTT.

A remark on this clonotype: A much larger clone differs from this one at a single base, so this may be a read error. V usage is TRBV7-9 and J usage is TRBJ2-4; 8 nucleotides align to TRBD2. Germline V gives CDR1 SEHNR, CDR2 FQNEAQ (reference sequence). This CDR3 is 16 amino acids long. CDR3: CASSPTSGVAKSIQYF. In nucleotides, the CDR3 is TGTGCCAGCAGCCCTACTAGCGGTGTAGCCAAAAGCATTCAGTACTTC.

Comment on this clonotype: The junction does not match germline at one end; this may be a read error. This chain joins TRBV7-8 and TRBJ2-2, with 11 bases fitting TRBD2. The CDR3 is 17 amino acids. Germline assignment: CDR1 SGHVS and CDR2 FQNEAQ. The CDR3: CAGSFLTSGVNTGELFF. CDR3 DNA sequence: TGTGCCGGCAGCTTCCTGACTAGCGGGGTGAACACCGGGGAGCTGTTTTTT.

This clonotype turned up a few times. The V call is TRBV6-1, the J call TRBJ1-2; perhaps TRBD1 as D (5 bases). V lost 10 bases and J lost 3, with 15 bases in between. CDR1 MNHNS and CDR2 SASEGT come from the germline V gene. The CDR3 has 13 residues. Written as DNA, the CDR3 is TGTGCCACCTCCCGGGACGGTTACTATGGCTACACCTTC. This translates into CATSRDGYYGYTF.

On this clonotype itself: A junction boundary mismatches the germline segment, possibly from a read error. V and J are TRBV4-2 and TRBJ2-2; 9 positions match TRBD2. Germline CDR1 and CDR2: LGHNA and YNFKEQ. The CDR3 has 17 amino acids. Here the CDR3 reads CANSHDSLAGYTGELFF. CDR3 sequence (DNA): TGTGCCAACAGCCATGATTCCCTAGCGGGATACACCGGGGAGCTGTTTTTT.

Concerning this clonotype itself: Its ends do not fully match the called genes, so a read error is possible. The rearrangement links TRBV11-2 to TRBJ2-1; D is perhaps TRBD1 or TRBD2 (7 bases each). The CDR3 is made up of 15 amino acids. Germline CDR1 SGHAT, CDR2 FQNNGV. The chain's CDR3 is CASSPQGEGLDEQFF. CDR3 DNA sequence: TGTGCCAGCAGCCCCCAGGGGGAGGGATTGGATGAGCAGTTTTTC.

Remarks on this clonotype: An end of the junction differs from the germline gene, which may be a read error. The CDR3 protein is CAINEYEGLQPQHF. For the CDR3, the DNA is TGTGCCATCAATGAGTATGAGGGCCTTCAGCCCCAGCATTTT. The chain carries TRBV10-3 and TRBJ1-5, with D unclear. Looked up from germline, CDR1 is ENHRY and CDR2 is SYGVKD. The CDR3 contains 14 residues.

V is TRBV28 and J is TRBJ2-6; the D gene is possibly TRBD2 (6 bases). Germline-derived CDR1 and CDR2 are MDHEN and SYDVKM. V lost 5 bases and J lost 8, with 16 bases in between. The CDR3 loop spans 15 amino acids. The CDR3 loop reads CASSPWDSGSNVLTF. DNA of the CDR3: TGTGCCAGCAGTCCATGGGACTCTGGTTCCAACGTCCTGACTTTC.

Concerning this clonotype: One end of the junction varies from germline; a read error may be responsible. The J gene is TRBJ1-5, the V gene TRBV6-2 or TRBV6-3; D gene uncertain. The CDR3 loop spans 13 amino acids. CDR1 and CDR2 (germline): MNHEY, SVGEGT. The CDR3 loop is CASSSPLDQSQHF. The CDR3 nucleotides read TGTGCCAGCAGTTCCCCCTTAGATCAGTCCCAGCATTTT.

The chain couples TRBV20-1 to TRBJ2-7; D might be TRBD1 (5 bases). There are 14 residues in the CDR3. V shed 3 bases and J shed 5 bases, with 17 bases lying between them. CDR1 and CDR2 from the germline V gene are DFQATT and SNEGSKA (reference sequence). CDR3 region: CSARESQEYNEQYF. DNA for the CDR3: TGCAGTGCTAGGGAATCACAGGAGTACAACGAGCAGTACTTC.

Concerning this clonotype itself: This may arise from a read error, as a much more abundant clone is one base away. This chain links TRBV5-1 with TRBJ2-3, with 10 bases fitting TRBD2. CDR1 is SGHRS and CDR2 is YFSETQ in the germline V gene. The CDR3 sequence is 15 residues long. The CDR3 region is CASSQRTSGTDTRYF. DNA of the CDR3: TGCGCCAGCAGCCAGAGGACTAGCGGCACAGATACGCGGTATTTT. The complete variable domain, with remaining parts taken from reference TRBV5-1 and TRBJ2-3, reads KAGVTQTPRYLIKTRGQQVTLSCSPISGHRSVSWYQQTPGQGLQFLFEYFSETQRNKGNFPGRFSGRQFSNSRSEMNVSTLELGDSALYLCASSQRTSGTDTRYFGPGTRLTVL.

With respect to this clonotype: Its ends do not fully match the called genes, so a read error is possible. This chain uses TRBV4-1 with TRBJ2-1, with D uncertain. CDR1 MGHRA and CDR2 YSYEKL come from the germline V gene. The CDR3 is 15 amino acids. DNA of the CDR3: TGCGCCAGCAGCACGCTCGGTAACAACAACGATGAACAGTTCTTC. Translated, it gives CASSTLGNNNDEQFF.

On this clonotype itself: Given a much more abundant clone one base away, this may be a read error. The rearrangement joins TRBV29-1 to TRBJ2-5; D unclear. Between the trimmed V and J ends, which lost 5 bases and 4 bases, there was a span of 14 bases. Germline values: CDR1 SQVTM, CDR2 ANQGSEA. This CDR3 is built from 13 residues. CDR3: CSVRFRYPETQYF. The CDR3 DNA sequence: TGCAGCGTTAGATTCCGGTACCCAGAGACCCAGTACTTC.

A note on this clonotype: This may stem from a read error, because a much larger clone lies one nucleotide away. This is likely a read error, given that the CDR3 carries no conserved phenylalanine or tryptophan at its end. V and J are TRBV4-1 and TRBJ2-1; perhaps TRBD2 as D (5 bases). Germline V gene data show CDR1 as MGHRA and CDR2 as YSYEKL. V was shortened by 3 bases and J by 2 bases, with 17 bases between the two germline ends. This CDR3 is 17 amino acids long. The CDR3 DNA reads TGCGCCAGCAGCCAGGAACTGGAGGTCCCTCCCTACAATGAGCAGTTCTTA. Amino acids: CASSQELEVPPYNEQFL.

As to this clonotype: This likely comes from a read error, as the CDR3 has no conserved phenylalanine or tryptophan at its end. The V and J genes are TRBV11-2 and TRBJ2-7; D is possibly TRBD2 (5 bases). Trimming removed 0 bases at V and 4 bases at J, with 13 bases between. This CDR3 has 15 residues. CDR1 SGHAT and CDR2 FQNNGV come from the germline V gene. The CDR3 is CASSLDLGVIYEQYS. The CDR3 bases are TGTGCCAGCAGCTTAGATCTCGGGGTCATATACGAGCAGTACTCC.

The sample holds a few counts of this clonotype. The CDR3 nucleotides read TGCGCCAGCAGCTTACATCACATGACGAACACCGGGGAGCTGTTTTTT. Amino acids: CASSLHHMTNTGELFF. This sequence joins TRBV5-1 and TRBJ2-2; D remains ambiguous. CDR1 and CDR2 (germline): SGHRS, YFSETQ. The CDR3 length is 16 residues. Trimming pared 2 bases from V and 0 bases from J, leaving 11 bases between.

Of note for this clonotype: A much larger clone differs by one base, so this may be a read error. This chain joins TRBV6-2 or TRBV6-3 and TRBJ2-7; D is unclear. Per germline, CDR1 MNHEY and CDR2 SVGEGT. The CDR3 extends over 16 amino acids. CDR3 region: CASSSGRSRSSYEKYF. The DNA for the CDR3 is TGTGCCAGCAGTAGTGGGCGGAGCCGCAGCTCCTACGAGAAGTACTTC.

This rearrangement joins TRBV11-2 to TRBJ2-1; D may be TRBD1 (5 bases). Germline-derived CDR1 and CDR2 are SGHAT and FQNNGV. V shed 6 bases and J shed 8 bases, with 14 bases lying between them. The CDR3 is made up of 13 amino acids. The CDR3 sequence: CASRPTGRDEQFF. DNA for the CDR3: TGTGCCAGCAGACCCACAGGTCGCGATGAGCAGTTCTTC.

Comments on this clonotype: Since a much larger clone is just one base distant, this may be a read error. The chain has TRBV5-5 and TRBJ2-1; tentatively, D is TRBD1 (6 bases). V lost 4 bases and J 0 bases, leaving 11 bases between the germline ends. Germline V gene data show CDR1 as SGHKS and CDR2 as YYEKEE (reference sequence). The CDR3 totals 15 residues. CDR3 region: CASSGQMSSYNEQFF. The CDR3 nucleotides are TGTGCCAGCAGCGGACAGATGAGCTCCTACAATGAGCAGTTCTTC.

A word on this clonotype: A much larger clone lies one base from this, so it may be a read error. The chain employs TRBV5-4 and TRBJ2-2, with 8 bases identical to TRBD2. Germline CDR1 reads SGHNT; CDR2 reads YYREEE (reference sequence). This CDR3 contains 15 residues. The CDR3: CTSSSTSANTGELFF. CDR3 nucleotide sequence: TGTACCAGCAGCTCGACTAGCGCGAACACCGGGGAGCTGTTTTTT.

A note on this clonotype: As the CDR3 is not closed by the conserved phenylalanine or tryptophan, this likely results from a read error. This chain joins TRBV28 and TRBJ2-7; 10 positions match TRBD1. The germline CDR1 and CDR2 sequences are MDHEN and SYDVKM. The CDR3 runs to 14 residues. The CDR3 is CDSIPTGGSYDQYL. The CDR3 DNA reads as TGTGACAGCATCCCGACAGGGGGCTCCTACGATCAGTACCTC.

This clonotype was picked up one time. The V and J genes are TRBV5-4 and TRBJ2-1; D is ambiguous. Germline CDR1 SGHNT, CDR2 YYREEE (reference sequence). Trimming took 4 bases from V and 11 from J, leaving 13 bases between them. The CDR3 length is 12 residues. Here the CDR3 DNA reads TGTGCCAGCAGCCATGGGGTTCCACAGCAGTTCTTC. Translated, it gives CASSHGVPQQFF.